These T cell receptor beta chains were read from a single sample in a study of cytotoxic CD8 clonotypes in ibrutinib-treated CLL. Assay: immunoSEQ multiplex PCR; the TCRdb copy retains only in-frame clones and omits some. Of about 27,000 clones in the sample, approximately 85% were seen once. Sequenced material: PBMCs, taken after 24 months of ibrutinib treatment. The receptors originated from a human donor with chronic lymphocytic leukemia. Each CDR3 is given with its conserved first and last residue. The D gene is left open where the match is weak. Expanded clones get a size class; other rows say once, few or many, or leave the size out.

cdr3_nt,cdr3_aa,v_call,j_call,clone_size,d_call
TGCGCCAGCAGTCTCCTAGCGGGGGTGTCCTACGAGCAGTACTTC,CASSLLAGVSYEQYF,TRBV23-1,TRBJ2-7,NA,TRBD2
TGTGCCAGCAGCCTCAGGGCGTCCTCTGGAAACACCATATATTTT,CASSLRASSGNTIYF,TRBV5-6,TRBJ1-3,NA,NA
TGTGCCAGCAGCTTTCTGGCGACAGGGCGGTCCGAGCAGTACTTC,CASSFLATGRSEQYF,TRBV11-2,TRBJ2-7,NA,TRBD1
TGTGCCAGCGAGGGGGTTGGCCCAGGGGGAGTCTATGGCTACACCTTC,CASEGVGPGGVYGYTF,TRBV7-9,TRBJ1-2,NA,TRBD1
TGTGCCAGCAGCGTAGATCTGGGCGGACTGAGCACAGATACGCAGTATTTT,CASSVDLGGLSTDTQYF,TRBV9,TRBJ2-3,NA,NA
TGTGCCAGCAGCTTGGTCCCACGGAGGAACACTGAAGCTTTCTTT,CASSLVPRRNTEAFF,TRBV5-5,TRBJ1-1,NA,NA
TGTGCCAGCAGCTCAGAAGGAGTAGCCTCTAGCACAGATACGCAGTATTTT,CASSSEGVASSTDTQYF,TRBV7-2,TRBJ2-3,NA,NA
TGCAGCGTTGTGTCCAAGTCAAACACTGAAGCTTTCTTT,CSVVSKSNTEAFF,TRBV29-1,TRBJ1-1,once,NA
TGTGCCAGCAGCTTAATTAGCGGAACTACCGGGGAGCTGTTTTTT,CASSLISGTTGELFF,TRBV7-3,TRBJ2-2,NA,NA
TGCGCCAGCAGTGGGGTAGTTACAGATACGCAGTATTTT,CASSGVVTDTQYF,TRBV5-1,TRBJ2-3,NA,NA
TGTGCCAGCAGCGCCCGGTTGGACGAGCAGTACTTC,CASSARLDEQYF,TRBV11-2,TRBJ2-7,NA,NA
TGCGCCAGCAGCTTGGGGGACAGCACCCCTTTCCGATCCGAGCAGTACTTC,CASSLGDSTPFRSEQYF,TRBV5-1,TRBJ2-7,NA,TRBD1
TGTGCCAGCAGCGGGACTAGCGGGGGTCCTATCTACGAGCAGTACTTC,CASSGTSGGPIYEQYF,TRBV5-4,TRBJ2-7,once,TRBD2
TGTGCCAGCAGCGATAGCGGTTCCTACGAGCAGTACTTC,CASSDSGSYEQYF,TRBV9,TRBJ2-7,NA,NA
TGTGCCAGCAGCTTGGGACAGGGGGGTCTTTTCGGACAGCCCCAGCATTTT,CASSLGQGGLFGQPQHF,TRBV5-6,TRBJ1-5,NA,TRBD1
TGCGCCAGCAGCCAAGTAGAGGCTAGCGGCAATGAGCAGTTCTTC,CASSQVEASGNEQFF,TRBV4-1,TRBJ2-1,NA,TRBD2
TGTGCCAGCAGCCTAGGGATCTACGAGCAGTACTTC,CASSLGIYEQYF,TRBV5-5,TRBJ2-7,NA,NA
TGTGCCAGTAGTCACAGGGGGCGTCCAGATACGCAGTATTTT,CASSHRGRPDTQYF,TRBV19,TRBJ2-3,NA,TRBD1
TGCGCCAGCAGCTTGAGGGTCTCCTACGAGCAGTACTTC,CASSLRVSYEQYF,TRBV5-1,TRBJ2-7,few,NA
TGTGCCACCAGCAGAGATTTGGGGGCCAGGGGAGATACGCAGTATTTT,CATSRDLGARGDTQYF,TRBV15,TRBJ2-3,once,NA
TGTGCCAGCAGCGTAGAATCCCCACTAGCGGGGCAAGAGACCCAGTACTTC,CASSVESPLAGQETQYF,TRBV9,TRBJ2-5,NA,TRBD2
TGTGCCAGCTCACCCCCGACTAGCTTCGGCAATGAGCAGTTCTTC,CASSPPTSFGNEQFF,TRBV18,TRBJ2-1,NA,TRBD2
TGTGCCAGCAGTGGGGCGGGAGGGGCAGCTTGCTACACCTTC,CASSGAGGAACYTF,TRBV6-4,TRBJ1-2,NA,NA
TGTGCCACTGCCCGGGGCACTGAAGCTTTCTTT,CATARGTEAFF,TRBV6-1,TRBJ1-1,NA,NA
TGTGCCAGCAGCTTGGTAGCGGGGGTGAACACCGGGGAGCTGTTTTTT,CASSLVAGVNTGELFF,TRBV5-8,TRBJ2-2,NA,TRBD2
TGTGCCAGCAGGGGGGGAGCCAAAAACATTCAGTACTTC,CASRGGAKNIQYF,TRBV6-6,TRBJ2-4,once,NA
TGTGCCAGCAGTGGCTGGGGAGGCAAGACGAATAACTATGGCTACACCTTC,CASSGWGGKTNNYGYTF,TRBV6-1,TRBJ1-2,NA,NA
TGCGCCAGCAGCCAGTTATTGGGAACGAACACTGAAGCTTTCTTT,CASSQLLGTNTEAFF,TRBV4-1,TRBJ1-1,NA,NA
TGTGCCAGCAGTCCCGGCGGGACAGTCTATGGCTACACCTTC,CASSPGGTVYGYTF,TRBV6-5,TRBJ1-2,NA,TRBD1
TGTGCCAGCAGCCAAGAGGTCACAGCTTATAGCAATCAGCCCCAGCATTTT,CASSQEVTAYSNQPQHF,TRBV4-2,TRBJ1-5,NA,NA
TGTGCCAGCAGCTTCCCAGGCCAAACGTCGAACACCGGGGAGCTGTTTTTT,CASSFPGQTSNTGELFF,TRBV11-2,TRBJ2-2,NA,NA
TGTGCCAGCAGCTCGGACAGTTCCTACAATGAGCAGTTCTTC,CASSSDSSYNEQFF,TRBV11-3,TRBJ2-1,NA,NA
TGCGCCAGCAGCGAACGGGGGGCGAACACCGGGGAGCTGTTTTTT,CASSERGANTGELFF,TRBV4-1,TRBJ2-2,NA,TRBD2
TGTGCCAGCAGCTTGATGGGGGGGACCGTGAACACCGGGGAGCTGTTTTTT,CASSLMGGTVNTGELFF,TRBV27,TRBJ2-2,NA,TRBD2
TGTGCCAGTAGTATTGGAGCTGGGTTTGAAGCTTTCTTT,CASSIGAGFEAFF,TRBV19,TRBJ1-1,NA,NA
TGTGCCAGCAGCTTATGGGGCATCTCTGGGGCCAACGTCCTGACTTTC,CASSLWGISGANVLTF,TRBV7-3,TRBJ2-6,NA,NA
TGCGCCAGCAGCCAAGTTCCCACAGGGAAGGGGACCCAGTACTTC,CASSQVPTGKGTQYF,TRBV4-1,TRBJ2-5,few,NA
TGTGCCAGCAGCGTAGCCAGGGGAGATGGCTACACCTTC,CASSVARGDGYTF,TRBV9,TRBJ1-2,NA,NA
TGCGCCAGCAGCTTCGGACAGGAATACAATGAGCAGTTCTTC,CASSFGQEYNEQFF,TRBV5-1,TRBJ2-1,NA,TRBD1
TGTGCCAGCAGTTATGAGACAGACACTGAAGCTTTCTTT,CASSYETDTEAFF,TRBV6-5,TRBJ1-1,NA,NA
TGTGCCAGCAGTGTCTGGGTTGCGGCTGAATCCTACGAGCAGTACTTC,CASSVWVAAESYEQYF,TRBV6-1,TRBJ2-7,NA,NA
TGTGCCAGTAGTATGAGGACAGTTGCCACCGGGGAGCTGTTTTTT,CASSMRTVATGELFF,TRBV19,TRBJ2-2,once,NA
TGTGCCAGCAGCTTGGGGCAGGTCCACAATCAGCCCCAGCATTTT,CASSLGQVHNQPQHF,TRBV7-9,TRBJ1-5,NA,NA
TGTGCCAGCAGTCCCCAATCCCCGACAGGCTATTCACCCCTCCACTTT,CASSPQSPTGYSPLHF,TRBV6-6,TRBJ1-6,NA,NA
TGTGCCAGCACCCTGACAGTTAACACCGGGGAGCTGTTTTTT,CASTLTVNTGELFF,TRBV2,TRBJ2-2,NA,NA
TGCGCCAGCAGCCCGGGGACGGACCAGAACACTGAAGCTTTCTTT,CASSPGTDQNTEAFF,TRBV4-1,TRBJ1-1,NA,NA
TGTGCCAGCAAACCTAGCAATCAGCCCCAGCATTTT,CASKPSNQPQHF,TRBV2,TRBJ1-5,NA,NA
TGTGCCAGCAGCTTGTTAGGGTGGTCACCCCTCCACTTT,CASSLLGWSPLHF,TRBV5-5,TRBJ1-6,NA,NA
TGTGCCGGCAGCTCCGATCTGTACGGTGAGCAGTTCTTC,CAGSSDLYGEQFF,TRBV5-8,TRBJ2-1,NA,NA
TGTGCCAGCAGCCAAGGTCCCGCGGGACTAGCTACCTCCTACGAGCAGTACTTC,CASSQGPAGLATSYEQYF,TRBV4-2,TRBJ2-7,NA,TRBD2
TGTGCCAGCAGCCGCGGGACCATATACCAAGAGACCCAGTACTTC,CASSRGTIYQETQYF,TRBV14,TRBJ2-5,NA,NA
TGCGCCAGCAGCTTGGTAATCGGGAGCAATGAAAAACTGTTTTTT,CASSLVIGSNEKLFF,TRBV5-1,TRBJ1-4,NA,NA
TGTGCCAGCTCAGATGCTCTTACAGGGAACACTGAAGCTTTCTTT,CASSDALTGNTEAFF,TRBV18,TRBJ1-1,NA,NA
TGCGCCAGCAGGGAGGTGTCGGATCAGCCCCAGCATTTT,CASREVSDQPQHF,TRBV10-2,TRBJ1-5,NA,NA
TGTGCCAGCAGCTTAGGAGCAAGGACAAAGCCCCAGCATTTT,CASSLGARTKPQHF,TRBV13,TRBJ1-5,NA,NA